This T cell receptor (beta chain) was identified during a study of STAT5B mutations in CD4+ large granular lymphocyte leukemia (dated 2022 in TCRdb). General notes on the study: Among the healthy controls, the CDR3 'QG' motif was associated with a particular HLA allele. The study compared the TCRbeta repertoires of patients with CD4+ T-cell large granular lymphocyte leukemia against the TCRbeta repertoires of healthy blood donors. The purity of purified fractions was confirmed by flow cytometry on FACSCanto II or FACSVerse to exceed 95% among lymphocytes. Results and caveats for the whole study, not just this receptor: Enrichment of TRBV06-family usage was observed among the top patient clones (8/27) relative to healthy controls (2/35). Greater clonality appeared to be present in CD4-sorted patient repertoires than in healthy CD4+ repertoires, and the difference was retained after the putative leukemic clones were removed. Data were not HLA-matched; higher clonality in CD4+ versus CD8+ T-LGLL could reflect the relatively small sample size. The main leukemic clonotypes were found to be private to each patient, although more than 20% of the main leukemic clonotypes were detected at low frequency in the non-leukemic repertoires of other patients.

The immunoSEQ assay at survey resolution was applied to genomic DNA for sequencing of TCRbeta rearrangements. The study's processing was this. In the TCR sequencing data, the lowest productive clonotype frequency that could be detected was 2.59 x 10-5. Only productive TCRbeta rearrangements, defined as complete and in-frame sequences, were included in the analyses. Sample clonality was computed as Simpson clonality in the immunoSEQ Analyzer version 3.0. Clones were categorized by frequency as very rare, small, medium, large (1-20%) or hyperexpanded (>20%). OLGA 1.2.3 estimated generation probabilities, VDJtools produced V-gene circos plots, VDJdb was queried for specificities, and GLIPH identified CDR3 motifs. As stored in TCRdb, this immuneACCESS dataset retains in-frame rearrangements with V and J assigned. A fraction of the clones does not appear; measured against another copy, unresolved V genes explain less than half of the discrepancy, and the remainder lacks a known reason. V and J calls and clone size are as listed in that table; D and trimming were resolved from the DNA. The sample profile shows roughly 48,000 clones; 60% to 75% of them were found once. Roughly 1.4% of the sample comes from the top ten.

Healthy controls were fewer than 40 blood donors whose buffy coats came from the Finnish Red Cross blood service. All TCR-sequenced material derived from peripheral blood: patient blood samples and healthy donor buffy coats. Ficoll-Hypaque gradient centrifugation was used to isolate peripheral blood mononuclear cells. For the healthy controls, CD4+ cells were obtained from buffy coats by magnetic purification. Genomic DNA was extracted with the Gentra Puregene Cell and Tissue kit and quantified on a Qubit 2.0 fluorometer. This clone was counted between two and nine times. What antigen it recognizes has not been identified. Per-nucleotide qualities are absent, and no much larger clonotype sits a single base away. Trimming accounts for 0 bases at V and 4 bases at J, while the number of junction bases matched to no gene is 4. CDR1 and CDR2, per the germline V gene, are LGHNA and YNFKEQ. Including cysteine and phenylalanine, the CDR3 has 15 amino acids. Just CDR3 DNA is preserved here, 45 bases in frame from base 1.

The clonotype was recovered from a human donor in good health. The sequence is built from TRBV4-2 and TRBJ2-3, with TRBD2 matching 7 junction bases. The source material was CD4+ T cells from blood buffy coats. The DNA reads TGTGCCAGCAGCCAAGAGCGGCGGGGGTCAGATACGCAGTATTTT. The translation is CASSQERRGSDTQYF.